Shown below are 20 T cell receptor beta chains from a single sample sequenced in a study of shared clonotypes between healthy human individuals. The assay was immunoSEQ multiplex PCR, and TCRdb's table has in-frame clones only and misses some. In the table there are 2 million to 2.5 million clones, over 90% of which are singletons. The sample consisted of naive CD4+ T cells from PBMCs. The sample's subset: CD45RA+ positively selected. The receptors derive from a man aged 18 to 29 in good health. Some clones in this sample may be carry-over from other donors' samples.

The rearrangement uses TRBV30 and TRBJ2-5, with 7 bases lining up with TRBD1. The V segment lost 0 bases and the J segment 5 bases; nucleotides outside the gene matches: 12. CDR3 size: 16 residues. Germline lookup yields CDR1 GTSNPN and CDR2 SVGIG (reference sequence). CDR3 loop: CAWSVLGRGRGETQYF. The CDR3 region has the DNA TGTGCCTGGAGTGTACTGGGCAGGGGGAGAGGGGAGACCCAGTACTTC.

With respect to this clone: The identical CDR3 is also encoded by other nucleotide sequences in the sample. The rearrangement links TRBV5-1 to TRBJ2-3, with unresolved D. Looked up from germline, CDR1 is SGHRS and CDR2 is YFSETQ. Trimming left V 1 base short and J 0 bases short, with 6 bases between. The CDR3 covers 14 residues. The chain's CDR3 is CASSLRQSTDTQYF. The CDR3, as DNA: TGCGCCAGCAGCTTGAGACAAAGCACAGATACGCAGTATTTT.

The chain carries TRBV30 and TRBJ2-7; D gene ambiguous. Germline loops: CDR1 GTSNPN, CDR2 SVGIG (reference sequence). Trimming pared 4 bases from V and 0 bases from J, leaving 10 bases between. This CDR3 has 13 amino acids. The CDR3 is CAWMPMASYEQYF. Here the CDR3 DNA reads TGTGCCTGGATGCCAATGGCCTCCTACGAGCAGTACTTC.

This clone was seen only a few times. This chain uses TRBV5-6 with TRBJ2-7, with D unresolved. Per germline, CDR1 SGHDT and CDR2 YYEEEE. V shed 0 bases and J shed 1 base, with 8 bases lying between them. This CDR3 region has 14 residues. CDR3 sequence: CASSLGVPSYEQYF. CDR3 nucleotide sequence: TGTGCCAGCAGCTTGGGGGTCCCGTCCTACGAGCAGTACTTC.

CDR3 loop: CARGAFFEKLFF. The CDR3 DNA reads as TGTGCCAGGGGGGCGTTTTTTGAAAAACTGTTTTTT. The chain recombines TRBV9 with TRBJ1-4; a possible D gene is TRBD1 (6 bases). Trimming took off 8 bases at V and 7 bases at J, with 12 bases between the two ends. The germline V gene encodes CDR1 SGDLS and CDR2 YYNGEE. The length of the CDR3 is 12 residues.

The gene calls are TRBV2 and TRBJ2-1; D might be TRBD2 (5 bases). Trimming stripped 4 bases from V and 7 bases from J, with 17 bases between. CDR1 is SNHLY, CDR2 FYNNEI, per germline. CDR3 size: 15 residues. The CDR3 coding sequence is TGTGCCAGCAGTGGATCTAGCCTAAGTAGTAATGAGCAGTTCTTC. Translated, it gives CASSGSSLSSNEQFF.

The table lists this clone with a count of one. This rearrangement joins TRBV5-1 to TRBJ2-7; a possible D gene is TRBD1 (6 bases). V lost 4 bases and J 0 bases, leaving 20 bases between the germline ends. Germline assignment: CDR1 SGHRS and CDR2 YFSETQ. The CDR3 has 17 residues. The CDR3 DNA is TGCGCCAGCAGCCGAAGGACAGAAGTTTTTAGCTCCTACGAGCAGTACTTC. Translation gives CASSRRTEVFSSYEQYF.

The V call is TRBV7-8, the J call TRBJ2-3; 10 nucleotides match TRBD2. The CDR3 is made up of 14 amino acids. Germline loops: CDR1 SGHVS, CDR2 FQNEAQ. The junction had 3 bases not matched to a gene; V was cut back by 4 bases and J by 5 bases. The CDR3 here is CASSYQRGGDTQYF. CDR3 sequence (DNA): TGTGCCAGCAGCTACCAGCGGGGGGGAGATACGCAGTATTTT.

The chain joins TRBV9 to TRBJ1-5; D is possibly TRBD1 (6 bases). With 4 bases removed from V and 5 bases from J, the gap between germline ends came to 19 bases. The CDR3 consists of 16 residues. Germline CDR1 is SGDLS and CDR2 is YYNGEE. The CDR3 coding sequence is TGTGCCAGCAGCCCAGGGGCGGGAGGGCTTGATCAGCCCCAGCATTTT. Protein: CASSPGAGGLDQPQHF.

CDR3 region: CASSIVRDPRADTQYF. The CDR3 region has the DNA TGTGCCAGTAGTATAGTAAGGGACCCACGGGCAGATACGCAGTATTTT. This chain uses TRBV19 with TRBJ2-3; D assignment may be TRBD1 or TRBD2 (5 bases each). Germline V CDR1 and CDR2: LNHDA, SQIVND (reference sequence). V was cut by 1 base and J by 4 bases, with 15 bases left in between. The CDR3 runs to 16 residues.

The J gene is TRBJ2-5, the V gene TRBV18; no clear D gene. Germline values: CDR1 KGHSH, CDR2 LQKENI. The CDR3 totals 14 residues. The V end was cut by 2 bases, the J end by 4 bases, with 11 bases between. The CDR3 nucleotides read TGTGCCAGCTCACCAACCGGGCCGAGAGAGACCCAGTACTTC. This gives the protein CASSPTGPRETQYF.

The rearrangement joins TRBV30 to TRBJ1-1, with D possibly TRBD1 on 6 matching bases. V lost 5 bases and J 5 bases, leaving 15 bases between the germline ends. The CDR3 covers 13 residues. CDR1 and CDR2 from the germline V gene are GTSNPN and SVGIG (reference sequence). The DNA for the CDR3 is TGTGCCTGGTCAATACAGGGAGGGACTGAAGCTTTCTTT. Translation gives CAWSIQGGTEAFF.

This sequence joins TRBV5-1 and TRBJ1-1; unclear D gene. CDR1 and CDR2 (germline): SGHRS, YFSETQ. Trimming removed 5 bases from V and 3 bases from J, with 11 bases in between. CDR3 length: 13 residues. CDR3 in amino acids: CASRPQTDTEAFF. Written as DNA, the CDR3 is TGCGCCAGCAGACCCCAAACTGACACTGAAGCTTTCTTT. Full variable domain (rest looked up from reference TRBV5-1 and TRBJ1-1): KAGVTQTPRYLIKTRGQQVTLSCSPISGHRSVSWYQQTPGQGLQFLFEYFSETQRNKGNFPGRFSGRQFSNSRSEMNVSTLELGDSALYLCASRPQTDTEAFFGQGTRLTVV.

This chain's CDR3 is CASSSGAFGIQYF. CDR3 nucleotides: TGTGCCAGCAGCTCAGGAGCTTTCGGCATTCAGTACTTC. The J gene is TRBJ2-4, the V gene TRBV7-8; no definite D call. The CDR3 is made up of 13 amino acids. V was trimmed by 4 bases and J by 9 bases, leaving 13 bases between them. The germline V gene encodes CDR1 SGHVS and CDR2 FQNEAQ.

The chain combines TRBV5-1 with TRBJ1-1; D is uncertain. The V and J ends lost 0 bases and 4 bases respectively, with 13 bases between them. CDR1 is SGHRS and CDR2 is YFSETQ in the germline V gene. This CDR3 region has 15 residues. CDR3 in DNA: TGCGCCAGCAGCTTGGGGGGTGTCCTGACCACTGAAGCTTTCTTT. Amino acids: CASSLGGVLTTEAFF.

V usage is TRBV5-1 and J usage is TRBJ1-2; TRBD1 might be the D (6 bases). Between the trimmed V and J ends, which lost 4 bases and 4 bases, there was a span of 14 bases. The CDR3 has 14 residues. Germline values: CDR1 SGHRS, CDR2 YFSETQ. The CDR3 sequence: CASSPSDRTYGYTF. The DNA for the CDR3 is TGCGCCAGCAGCCCATCGGACAGAACCTATGGCTACACCTTC.

CDR3: CASSPGFGRAPYEQYF. Here the CDR3 DNA reads TGTGCCAGCTCACCGGGGTTCGGGAGGGCCCCCTACGAGCAGTACTTC. J is TRBJ2-7 and V is TRBV18; 8 positions match TRBD2. The CDR3 has 16 residues. Losses at the gene ends were 3 bases for V and 2 bases for J; bases not matched to a gene: 9. Germline values: CDR1 KGHSH, CDR2 LQKENI.

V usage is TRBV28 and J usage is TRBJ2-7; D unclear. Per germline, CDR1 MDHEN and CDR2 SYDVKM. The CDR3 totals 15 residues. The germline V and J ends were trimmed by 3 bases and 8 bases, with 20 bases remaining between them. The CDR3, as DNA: TGTGCCAGCAGTTTTGGTCGGAGAATAACGGGTCAGCAGTACTTC. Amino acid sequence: CASSFGRRITGQQYF.

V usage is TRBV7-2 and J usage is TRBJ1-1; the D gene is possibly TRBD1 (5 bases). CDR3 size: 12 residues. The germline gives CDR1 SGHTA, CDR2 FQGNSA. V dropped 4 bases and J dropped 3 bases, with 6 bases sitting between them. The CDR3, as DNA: TGTGCCAGCAGCTCAGGGTACACTGAAGCTTTCTTT. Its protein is CASSSGYTEAFF.

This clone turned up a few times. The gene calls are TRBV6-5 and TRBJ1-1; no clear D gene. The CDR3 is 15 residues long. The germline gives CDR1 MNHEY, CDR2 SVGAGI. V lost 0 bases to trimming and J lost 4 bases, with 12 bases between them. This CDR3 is CASSYSAPRATEAFF. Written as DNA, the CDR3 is TGTGCCAGCAGTTACTCAGCACCAAGGGCCACTGAAGCTTTCTTT.